The 18 T cell receptor beta chains below come from one sample, sequenced in a study of blood T cell repertoires in COVID-19. Repertoires were generated with immunoSEQ multiplex PCR, while TCRdb's copy carries only in-frame clones and drops some. This sample has about 130,000 clones, with around 88% found just once. Sequenced input: peripheral blood. These receptors were taken from a man aged 45-65 years with acute or convalescent COVID-19.

This chain uses TRBV19 with TRBJ1-1; the D gene is possibly TRBD1 (5 bases). The CDR3 has 13 residues. The V end lost 6 bases, the J end lost 4 bases, and 12 bases lay between the germline ends. CDR1 LNHDA and CDR2 SQIVND come from the germline V gene (reference sequence). The CDR3: CASRTGLSTEAFF. The CDR3 DNA follows: TGTGCCAGTAGAACAGGATTATCCACTGAAGCTTTCTTT.

This clone appeared a single time. Other DNA sequences within the sample encode an identical CDR3. This chain connects TRBV5-6 to TRBJ1-1; maybe TRBD1 (6 bases). This CDR3 has 13 residues. V dropped 3 bases and J dropped 5 bases, with 11 bases sitting between them. CDR1 and CDR2 (germline): SGHDT, YYEEEE. CDR3: CASSSIQGTEAFF. As DNA, the CDR3 is TGTGCCAGCAGCTCGATACAGGGTACTGAAGCTTTCTTT.

The chain joins TRBV2 to TRBJ2-7, with 12 bases aligning to TRBD2. This CDR3 spans 14 amino acids. The germline gives CDR1 SNHLY, CDR2 FYNNEI. V lost 6 bases and J lost 6; bases outside the gene matches: 6. The CDR3 is CASSPMTSGSEQYF. CDR3 nucleotide sequence: TGTGCCAGCAGCCCTATGACTAGCGGGAGCGAGCAGTACTTC. Supplemented by reference TRBV2 and TRBJ2-7, the full variable domain reads EPEVTQTPSHQVTQMGQEVILRCVPISNHLYFYWYRQILGQKVEFLVSFYNNEISEKSEIFDDQFSVERPDGSNFTLKIRSTKLEDSAMYFCASSPMTSGSEQYFGPGTRLTVT.

V gene TRBV5-4 combines with J gene TRBJ1-2; D might be TRBD1 (6 bases). Germline lookup yields CDR1 SGHNT and CDR2 YYREEE (reference sequence). Between the trimmed V and J ends, which lost 4 bases and 2 bases, there was a span of 9 bases. The CDR3 is 13 residues long. Here the CDR3 DNA reads TGTGCCAGCAGCCCGGACAGCAACTATGGCTACACCTTC. Residues: CASSPDSNYGYTF.

The V and J genes are TRBV30 and TRBJ2-2; 7 bases fit TRBD1. This CDR3 is built from 13 residues. From germline, CDR1 is GTSNPN and CDR2 SVGIG (reference sequence). The CDR3 here is CAQDRTNTGELFF. The DNA for the CDR3 is TGTGCGCAGGACAGGACCAACACCGGGGAGCTGTTTTTT.

The chain links TRBV6-5 to TRBJ2-7, with 9 nucleotides matching TRBD1. The CDR3 has 15 residues. CDR1 MNHEY and CDR2 SVGAGI come from the germline V gene. Germline trimming cut 5 bases from V and 5 bases from J; bases unmatched to any gene: 10. Written as DNA, the CDR3 is TGTGCCAGCAGTACCAGGACAGGGGTTTACGACGAGCAGTACTTC. Amino acid sequence: CASSTRTGVYDEQYF.

This clone was counted between two and nine times. V and J are TRBV14 and TRBJ1-2, with TRBD1 as a possible D gene (6 bases). The CDR3 loop spans 13 amino acids. CDR1 is SGHDN and CDR2 is FVKESK in the germline V gene. V lost 2 bases, J lost 5 bases, and 9 bases lay in between. CDR3 sequence reads: CASSQRQAYGYTF. CDR3 in DNA: TGTGCCAGCAGCCAAAGACAGGCATATGGCTACACCTTC.

The V and J genes are TRBV5-1 and TRBJ1-1; tentative D call: TRBD1 (5 bases). Germline V gene lookup returns CDR1 SGHRS and CDR2 YFSETQ. Between the trimmed V and J ends, which lost 7 bases and 1 base, there was a span of 14 bases. This CDR3 comprises 14 residues. This CDR3 is CASATGVGNTEAFF. The DNA for the CDR3 is TGCGCCAGCGCTACAGGAGTTGGGAACACTGAAGCTTTCTTT.

V usage is TRBV18 and J usage is TRBJ2-3, with 8 bases that match TRBD2. There are 15 residues in the CDR3. J lost 4 bases, V lost 4 bases, and 7 bases had no gene match. Per the germline V gene, CDR1 is KGHSH and CDR2 is LQKENI. The DNA for the CDR3 is TGTGCCAGCTCACTTAGCGGGAATGGTGCAGATACGCAGTATTTT. It codes for CASSLSGNGADTQYF.

This sequence joins TRBV5-1 and TRBJ2-5; D is possibly TRBD1 (5 bases). This CDR3 contains 15 residues. Germline V gene sequence: CDR1 SGHRS, CDR2 YFSETQ. With 6 bases removed from V and 4 bases from J, the gap between germline ends came to 19 bases. The CDR3 coding sequence is TGCGCCAGCAAAACTGACTGGACAAACCTAGAGACCCAGTACTTC. Translation: CASKTDWTNLETQYF.

This clone was seen once. The rearrangement uses TRBV5-1 and TRBJ1-2, with D possibly being TRBD1 (6 bases). Trimming cost V 3 bases and J 4 bases, with 22 bases left between them. Germline V gives CDR1 SGHRS, CDR2 YFSETQ. The CDR3 spans 17 residues. The CDR3 reads CASSSGDNRSRVYGYTF. The CDR3 nucleotides are TGCGCCAGCAGCTCAGGGGACAATCGCTCCAGGGTCTATGGCTACACCTTC.

This clone was picked up a small number of times. V gene TRBV21-1 combines with J gene TRBJ2-7; whether TRBD2, the table's D call, matches the DNA was not checked. TRBV21-1 is a documented pseudogene. The length of the CDR3 is 14 residues. The CDR3 loop reads CASRRDLCLYEQYF. Here the CDR3 DNA reads TGTGCCAGCAGGCGGGACCTCTGCCTCTACGAGCAGTACTTC.

V usage is TRBV20-1 and J usage is TRBJ2-3, with D perhaps matching TRBD2 (6 bases). Per the germline V gene, CDR1 is DFQATT and CDR2 is SNEGSKA (reference sequence). The CDR3 length is 15 residues. V gave up 3 bases and J gave up 0 bases, with 13 bases separating them. DNA for the CDR3: TGCAGTGCTAGTGGGGCGGGACGGAGCACAGATACGCAGTATTTT. The encoded protein is CSASGAGRSTDTQYF.

The chain carries TRBV11-2 and TRBJ1-2; a possible D gene is TRBD1 (6 bases). CDR1 is SGHAT and CDR2 is FQNNGV in the germline V gene. The CDR3 contains 18 residues. The ends were cut back, 7 bases at V and 2 bases at J, with 26 bases in the middle. DNA for the CDR3: TGTGCCAGCACCTCCCTCAGGGGCGACTCCGGTAGCAACTATGGCTACACCTTC. Translation gives CASTSLRGDSGSNYGYTF.

This rearrangement joins TRBV15 to TRBJ2-3, with 7 bases identical to TRBD1. The CDR3 is 14 amino acids. Per germline, CDR1 LNHNV and CDR2 YYDKDF (reference sequence). Trimming took 6 bases from V and 2 from J; bases not matched to a gene: 5. The CDR3 nucleotides are TGTGCCACCAGACCCGGGACAGTCACAGATACGCAGTATTTT. Its protein product is CATRPGTVTDTQYF. Looking up the rest from reference TRBV15 and TRBJ2-3 gives the full variable domain: DAMVIQNPRYQVTQFGKPVTLSCSQTLNHNVMYWYQQKSSQAPKLLFHYYDKDFNNEADTPDNFQSRRPNTSFCFLDIRSPGLGDTAMYLCATRPGTVTDTQYFGPGTRLTVL.

This clone has a single count. The CDR3 loop is CASSPIPGQGGYSYEQYF. The CDR3, as DNA: TGTGCCAGCAGTCCTATCCCCGGACAGGGGGGATACTCCTACGAGCAGTACTTC. V usage is TRBV28 and J usage is TRBJ2-7; 10 bases fit TRBD1. The germline V gene encodes CDR1 MDHEN and CDR2 SYDVKM. This CDR3 comprises 18 residues. Germline trimming cut 5 bases from V and 0 bases from J; bases unmatched to any gene: 13.

This chain connects TRBV6-5 to TRBJ2-7; D is unclear. The V gene's germline CDR1 is MNHEY and CDR2 SVGAGI. Trimming removed 6 bases at V and 1 base at J, with 10 bases between. This CDR3 contains 13 residues. The CDR3 region is CASRRSGSYEQYF. DNA for the CDR3: TGTGCCAGCAGGAGGTCCGGGTCCTACGAGCAGTACTTC.

V and J are TRBV7-9 and TRBJ1-1; the D is unclear. This CDR3 region has 16 residues. Trimming pared 2 bases from V and 4 bases from J, leaving 17 bases between. Per the germline V gene, CDR1 is SEHNR and CDR2 is FQNEAQ (reference sequence). CDR3 nucleotide sequence: TGTGCCAGCAGCTTAATCCAGGCCCCATCCGGCACTGAAGCTTTCTTT. It codes for CASSLIQAPSGTEAFF.